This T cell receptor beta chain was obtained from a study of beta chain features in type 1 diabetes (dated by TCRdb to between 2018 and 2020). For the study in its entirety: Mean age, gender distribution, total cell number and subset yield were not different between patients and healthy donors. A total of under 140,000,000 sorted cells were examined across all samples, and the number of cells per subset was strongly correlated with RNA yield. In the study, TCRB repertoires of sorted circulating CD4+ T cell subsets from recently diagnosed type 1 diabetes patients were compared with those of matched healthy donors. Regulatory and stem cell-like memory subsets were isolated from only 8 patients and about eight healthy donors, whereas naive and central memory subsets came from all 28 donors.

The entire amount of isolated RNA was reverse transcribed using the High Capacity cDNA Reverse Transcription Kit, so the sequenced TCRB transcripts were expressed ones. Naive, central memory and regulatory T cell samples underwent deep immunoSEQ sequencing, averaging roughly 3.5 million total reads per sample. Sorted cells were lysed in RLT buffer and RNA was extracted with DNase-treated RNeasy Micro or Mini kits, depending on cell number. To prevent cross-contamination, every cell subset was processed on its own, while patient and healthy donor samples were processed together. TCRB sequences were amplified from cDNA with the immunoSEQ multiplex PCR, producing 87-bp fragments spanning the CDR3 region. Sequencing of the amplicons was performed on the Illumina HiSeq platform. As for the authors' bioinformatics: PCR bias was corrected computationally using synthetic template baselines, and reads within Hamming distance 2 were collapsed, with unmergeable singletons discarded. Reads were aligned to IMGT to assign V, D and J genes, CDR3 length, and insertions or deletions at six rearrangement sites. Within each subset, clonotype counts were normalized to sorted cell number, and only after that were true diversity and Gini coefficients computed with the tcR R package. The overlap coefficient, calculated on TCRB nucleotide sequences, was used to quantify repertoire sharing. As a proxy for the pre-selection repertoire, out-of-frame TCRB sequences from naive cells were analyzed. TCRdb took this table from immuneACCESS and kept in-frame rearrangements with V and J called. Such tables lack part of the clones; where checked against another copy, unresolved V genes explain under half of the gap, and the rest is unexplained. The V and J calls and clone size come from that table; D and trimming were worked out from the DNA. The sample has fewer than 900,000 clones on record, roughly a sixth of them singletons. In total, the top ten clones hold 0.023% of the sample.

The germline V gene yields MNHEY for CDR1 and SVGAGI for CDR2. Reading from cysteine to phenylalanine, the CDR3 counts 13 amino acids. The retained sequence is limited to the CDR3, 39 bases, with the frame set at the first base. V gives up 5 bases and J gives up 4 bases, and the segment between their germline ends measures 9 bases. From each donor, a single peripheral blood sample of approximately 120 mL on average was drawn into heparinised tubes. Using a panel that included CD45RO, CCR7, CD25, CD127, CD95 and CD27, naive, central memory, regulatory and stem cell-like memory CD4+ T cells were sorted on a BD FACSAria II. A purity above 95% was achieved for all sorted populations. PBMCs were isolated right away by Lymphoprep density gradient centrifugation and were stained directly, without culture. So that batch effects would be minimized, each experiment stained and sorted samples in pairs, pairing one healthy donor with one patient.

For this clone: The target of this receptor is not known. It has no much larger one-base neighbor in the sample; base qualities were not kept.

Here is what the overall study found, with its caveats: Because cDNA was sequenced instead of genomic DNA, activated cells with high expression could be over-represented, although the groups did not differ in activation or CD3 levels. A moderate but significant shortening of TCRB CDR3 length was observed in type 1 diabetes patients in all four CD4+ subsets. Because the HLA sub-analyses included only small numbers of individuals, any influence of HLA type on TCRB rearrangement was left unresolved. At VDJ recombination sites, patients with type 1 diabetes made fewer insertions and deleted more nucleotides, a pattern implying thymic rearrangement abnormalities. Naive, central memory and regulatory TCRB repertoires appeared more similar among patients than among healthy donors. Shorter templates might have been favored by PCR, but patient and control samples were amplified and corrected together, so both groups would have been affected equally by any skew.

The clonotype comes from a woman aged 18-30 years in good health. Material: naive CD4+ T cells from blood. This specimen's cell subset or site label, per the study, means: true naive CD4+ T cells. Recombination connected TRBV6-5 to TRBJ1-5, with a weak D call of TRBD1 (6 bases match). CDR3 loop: CASSKQGNQPQHF. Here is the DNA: TGTGCCAGCAGTAAACAGGGAAATCAGCCCCAGCATTTT.